The 27 T cell receptor beta chains given below trace back to one sample, sequenced in a study of blood T cell repertoires in COVID-19. Sequencing was performed with immunoSEQ multiplex PCR; in TCRdb, only in-frame clones are kept and a portion is missing. The sample has a few hundred thousand clones; roughly 75% are singletons. Sequenced: peripheral blood. These receptors came from a woman aged 70-85 years with acute or convalescent COVID-19.

The chain uses TRBV12-3 or TRBV12-4 and TRBJ1-6; 7 bases are shared with TRBD1. J was trimmed by 10 bases and V by 5 bases; bases with no gene match: 5. The CDR3 spans 13 residues. CDR3 protein: CASSLTGYSPLHF. The CDR3 bases are TGTGCCAGCAGTCTGACAGGGTACTCACCCCTCCACTTT.

Worth noting for this clone: Within the sample, other DNA sequences also encode this same CDR3. This chain links TRBV12-3 or TRBV12-4 with TRBJ2-7; D not certain. The CDR3 has 11 residues. V lost 3 bases and J lost 2, with 2 bases in between. CDR3 residues: CASSFTYEQYF. DNA of the CDR3: TGTGCCAGCAGTTTCACCTACGAGCAGTACTTC.

The DNA of the CDR3 is TGTGCCACCAGTGATTCCGGGACTGTTACTTATAATGAGCAGTTCTTC. It translates to CATSDSGTVTYNEQFF. The rearrangement links TRBV24-1 to TRBJ2-1; a weak D match, TRBD2 (6 bases). From germline, CDR1 is KGHDR and CDR2 SFDVKD. This CDR3 has 16 amino acids. Between the trimmed V and J ends, which lost 2 bases and 7 bases, there was a span of 17 bases.

The chain carries TRBV19 and TRBJ2-2; 8 nucleotides line up with TRBD2. Per the germline V gene, CDR1 is LNHDA and CDR2 is SQIVND (reference sequence). With 1 base clipped from V and 2 bases from J, the junction kept 6 bases outside the gene matches. This CDR3 has 17 residues. CDR3 in DNA: TGTGCCAGTAGTATAGTTGGCGCGGGGGGAAACACCGGGGAGCTGTTTTTT. This codes for CASSIVGAGGNTGELFF.

V usage is TRBV21-1 and J usage is TRBJ1-3; TRBD1 reflects the table's D call only, with no check against the DNA. TRBV21-1 is noted as a pseudogene. This CDR3 is 16 amino acids long. The CDR3 DNA sequence: TGTGCCAGCAGCAATAATCGACAGGACTCTGGAAACACCATATATTTT. Its translation: CASSNNRQDSGNTIYF.

This chain connects TRBV7-2 to TRBJ2-1, with TRBD2 as a possible D gene (6 bases). Trimming stripped 1 base from V and 1 base from J, with 20 bases between. The germline V gene has CDR1 SGHTA and CDR2 FQGNSA. The CDR3 is 19 amino acids. The CDR3 region is CASSLGGAGYIGSYNEQFF. CDR3 bases: TGTGCCAGCAGCTTAGGTGGCGCGGGGTATATCGGGTCCTACAATGAGCAGTTCTTC.

Note on this clone: The junction differs from germline at one of its ends, possibly a read error. The chain combines TRBV6-2 or TRBV6-3 with TRBJ1-1; TRBD1 is a possible D gene (5 bases). Germline V gene lookup returns CDR1 MNHEY and CDR2 SVGEGT. The CDR3 covers 13 residues. CDR3 bases: TGTGCCAACAGTTACAGGCCAGGCACTGAAGCTTTCTTT. This sequence encodes CANSYRPGTEAFF.

This chain joins TRBV13 and TRBJ1-1; D is ambiguous. The CDR3 covers 12 residues. V lost 5 bases to trimming and J lost 8 bases, with 12 bases between them. Germline V gene data show CDR1 as PRHDT and CDR2 as FYEKMQ (reference sequence). The CDR3 DNA is TGTGCCAGCAGCCCGAGGCACTCCGAAGCTTTCTTT. Amino acid sequence: CASSPRHSEAFF. The whole variable domain, remainder taken from reference TRBV13 and TRBJ1-1, is AAGVIQSPRHLIKEKRETATLKCYPIPRHDTVYWYQQGPGQDPQFLISFYEKMQSDKGSIPDRFSAQQFSDYHSELNMSSLELGDSALYFCASSPRHSEAFFGQGTRLTVV.

The chain carries TRBV6-6 and TRBJ1-6, with D unclear. CDR3 length: 16 amino acids. V was cut by 1 base and J by 0 bases, with 7 bases left in between. Germline CDR1 is MNHNY and CDR2 is SVGAGI (reference sequence). The CDR3 loop is CASSYWAGSYNSPLHF. CDR3 DNA: TGTGCCAGCAGTTACTGGGCAGGCTCCTATAATTCACCCCTCCACTTT.

This chain uses TRBV5-6 with TRBJ1-2; no clear D gene. From germline, CDR1 is SGHDT and CDR2 YYEEEE. The CDR3 contains 12 residues. Trimming left V 1 base short and J 6 bases short, with 7 bases between. CDR3 bases: TGTGCCAGCAGCTTGTACGGTGATGGCTACACCTTC. Translation: CASSLYGDGYTF.

The chain links TRBV19 to TRBJ2-2, with 12 bases matching TRBD2. V gave up 10 bases and J gave up 6 bases; unmatched junction bases: 12. The CDR3 is 16 residues long. From germline, CDR1 is LNHDA and CDR2 SQIVND (reference sequence). Written as DNA, the CDR3 is TGTGCCACCCGACTAGCGGGGGTCACGGAATCCGGGGAGCTGTTTTTT. Protein sequence: CATRLAGVTESGELFF. Drawing the rest from reference TRBV19 and TRBJ2-2, the complete variable domain is DGGITQSPKYLFRKEGQNVTLSCEQNLNHDAMYWYRQDPGQGLRLIYYSQIVNDFQKGDIAEGYSVSREKKESFPLTVTSAQKNPTAFYLCATRLAGVTESGELFFGEGSRLTVL.

The rearrangement links TRBV27 to TRBJ2-2; TRBD2 is a possible D gene (6 bases). Germline values: CDR1 MNHEY, CDR2 SMNVEV (reference sequence). The length of the CDR3 is 13 residues. Trimming stripped 5 bases from V and 6 bases from J, with 10 bases between. CDR3: CASSAWRAGELFF. CDR3 nucleotide sequence: TGTGCCAGCAGTGCCTGGAGGGCCGGGGAGCTGTTTTTT.

The rearrangement links TRBV7-2 to TRBJ2-5, with D tentatively TRBD2 (5 bases). This CDR3 is built from 12 residues. CDR1 is SGHTA and CDR2 is FQGNSA in the germline V gene. Trimming left V 4 bases short and J 4 bases short, with 7 bases between. The CDR3 here is CASSWTGETQYF. CDR3 DNA: TGTGCCAGCAGCTGGACTGGAGAGACCCAGTACTTC.

The J gene is TRBJ1-6, the V gene TRBV7-2, with 8 positions matching TRBD1. With 3 bases clipped from V and 8 bases from J, the junction kept 6 bases outside the gene matches. The CDR3 covers 15 residues. Germline V gene sequence: CDR1 SGHTA, CDR2 FQGNSA. CDR3 region: CASSLGTGQYSPLHF. CDR3 sequence (DNA): TGTGCCAGCAGCTTGGGGACAGGCCAATATTCACCCCTCCACTTT.

This clone was seen a single time. This chain connects TRBV10-2 to TRBJ2-1; 10 nucleotides line up with TRBD2. The V and J ends lost 8 bases and 8 bases, in that order; junction bases with no gene match: 6. The CDR3 extends over 13 amino acids. The V gene's germline CDR1 is WSHSY and CDR2 SAAADI. The CDR3 nucleotides read TGCGCCAGCGTATCTAGCGGGGGTCATGAGCAGTTCTTC. This sequence encodes CASVSSGGHEQFF.

This clone occurred once. The chain employs TRBV5-5 and TRBJ2-7, with D maybe TRBD2 (6 bases). Trimming took 4 bases from V and 0 from J, leaving 11 bases between them. Looked up from germline, CDR1 is SGHKS and CDR2 is YYEKEE (reference sequence). The CDR3 covers 14 residues. CDR3 loop: CASSLGLFSYEQYF. The CDR3 region has the DNA TGTGCCAGCAGCCTGGGACTGTTCTCCTACGAGCAGTACTTC.

This clone has more than one count but fewer than ten. The genes are TRBV18 and TRBJ1-5; unclear D gene. The V gene lost 3 bases and the J gene lost 7 bases, with 7 bases spanning the gap. Looked up from germline, CDR1 is KGHSH and CDR2 is LQKENI. The CDR3 loop spans 12 amino acids. The CDR3 nucleotides are TGTGCCAGCTCACCTGACAACCAGCCCCAGCATTTT. Protein sequence: CASSPDNQPQHF.

V and J are TRBV3-1 (or the pseudogene TRBV3-2) and TRBJ2-2; D is uncertain. The CDR3 totals 16 residues. Trimming pared 0 bases from V and 4 bases from J, leaving 12 bases between. Germline CDR1 LGHDT, CDR2 YNNKEL (reference sequence). The DNA of the CDR3 is TGTGCCAGCAGCCAAGATTGGAGCCGTCGCACCGGGGAGCTGTTTTTT. Protein product: CASSQDWSRRTGELFF.

This chain joins TRBV10-2 and TRBJ1-5; 9 positions match TRBD1. The CDR3 spans 15 residues. With V trimmed by 6 bases and J by 1 base, 4 bases remained unmatched. CDR1 is WSHSY and CDR2 is SAAADI in the germline V gene. In DNA, the CDR3 is TGCGCCAGCAGCCCGGGACAGGGAAGCAATCAGCCCCAGCATTTT. Translated: CASSPGQGSNQPQHF.

The chain links TRBV5-4 to TRBJ2-3; tentative D call: TRBD2 (5 bases). V gave up 3 bases and J gave up 1 base, with 15 bases separating them. The length of the CDR3 is 16 residues. Germline values: CDR1 SGHNT, CDR2 YYREEE (reference sequence). CDR3 protein: CASSSPGKTGTDTQYF. In DNA, the CDR3 is TGTGCCAGCAGCTCCCCCGGGAAAACGGGCACAGATACGCAGTATTTT.

The rearrangement uses TRBV21-1 and TRBJ2-3; the D call of TRBD2 is as the table states it, not checked on the DNA. TRBV21-1 is designated a pseudogene. This CDR3 has 16 residues. This CDR3 reads CASSTLRYWRESTQYF. Here the CDR3 DNA reads TGTGCCAGCAGCACTCTGAGGTATTGGAGGGAGAGTACGCAGTATTTT.

The rearrangement joins TRBV14 to TRBJ2-3; D may be TRBD2 (5 bases). With 4 bases removed from V and 7 bases from J, the gap between germline ends came to 9 bases. The CDR3 totals 12 residues. Germline CDR1 SGHDN, CDR2 FVKESK. In DNA form, the CDR3 reads TGTGCCAGCAGCCCACGGGATTATACGCAGTATTTT. This sequence encodes CASSPRDYTQYF.

This clone was seen only a few times. This sequence joins TRBV5-5 and TRBJ1-5; 7 bases map to TRBD1. V was clipped by 2 bases and J by 7 bases; unmatched bases: 9. Germline CDR1 reads SGHKS; CDR2 reads YYEKEE (reference sequence). This CDR3 has 15 amino acids. CDR3 DNA: TGTGCCAGCAGCTTCGGGTGGCAGGGGGACCAGCCCCAGCATTTT. Translating it yields CASSFGWQGDQPQHF.

The chain joins TRBV5-1 to TRBJ2-3; 13 positions agree with TRBD2. Germline V lookup: CDR1 SGHRS, CDR2 YFSETQ. This CDR3 spans 16 amino acids. With 4 bases clipped from V and 1 base from J, the junction kept 3 bases outside the gene matches. This CDR3 reads CASSTGTSGGTDTQYF. CDR3 in DNA: TGCGCCAGCAGCACTGGGACTAGCGGGGGCACAGATACGCAGTATTTT.

The rearrangement links TRBV5-1 to TRBJ2-5; 15 bases fit TRBD2. CDR1 is SGHRS and CDR2 is YFSETQ in the germline V gene. The CDR3 contains 16 residues. Trimming cost V 5 bases and J 2 bases; bases outside gene matches: 4. This CDR3 is CASRAGTSGGQETQYF. DNA for the CDR3: TGCGCCAGCAGAGCGGGGACTAGCGGGGGGCAAGAGACCCAGTACTTC.

The chain uses TRBV5-5 and TRBJ2-1, with TRBD1 matching 7 bases. CDR1 SGHKS and CDR2 YYEKEE come from the germline V gene (reference sequence). The CDR3 length is 14 residues. V trimming: 2 bases; J trimming: 7 bases; junction bases outside the gene matches: 6. The CDR3 sequence is CASSFSGTENEQFF. Here the CDR3 DNA reads TGTGCCAGCAGCTTTTCCGGGACAGAAAATGAGCAGTTCTTC.

Many counts were recorded for this clone. The V and J genes are TRBV29-1 and TRBJ2-5; TRBD1 matches 7 bases. The J segment lost 9 bases and the V segment lost 6 bases, leaving 7 bases of the junction unmatched. The germline V gene has CDR1 SQVTM and CDR2 ANQGSEA. The CDR3 has 11 residues. DNA of the CDR3: TGCAGCGTAGGCGACAGGGTGGCCCAGTACTTC. Its protein is CSVGDRVAQYF.